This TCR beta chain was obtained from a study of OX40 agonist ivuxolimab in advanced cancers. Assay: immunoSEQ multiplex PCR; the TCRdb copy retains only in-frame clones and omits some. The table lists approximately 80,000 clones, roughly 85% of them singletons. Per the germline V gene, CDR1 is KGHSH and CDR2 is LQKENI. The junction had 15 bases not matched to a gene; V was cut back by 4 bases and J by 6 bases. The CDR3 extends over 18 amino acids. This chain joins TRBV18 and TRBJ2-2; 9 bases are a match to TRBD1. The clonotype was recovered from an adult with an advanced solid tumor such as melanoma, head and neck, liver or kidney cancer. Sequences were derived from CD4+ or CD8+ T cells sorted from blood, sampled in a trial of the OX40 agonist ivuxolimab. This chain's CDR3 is CASSLRPGTGSAAGELFF. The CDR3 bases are TGTGCCAGCTCACTCCGTCCCGGGACAGGGTCGGCGGCCGGGGAGCTGTTTTTT.